This T cell receptor (beta chain) was sequenced during a study of vaccination and CD4 T cells after COVID-19. Sequencing of DNA taken from cultured CD4+ T cells relied on the Oncomine TCR Beta short-read assay. TCRdb processed the PCR reads anew with MiXCR; each CDR3 protein has one entry. The sample lists roughly 10,000 distinct CDR3 sequences, 69% seen once, with 10% in the top ten. Treatment noted: roughly ten-day PBMC culture with coronavirus spike peptide pools or control peptides (ViraFEST assay). Between the trimmed V and J ends, which lost 0 bases and 7 bases, there was a span of 16 bases. CDR1 SGHAT and CDR2 FQNNGV come from the germline V gene. The CDR3 consists of 15 residues. As to this clonotype: The antigen is not known.

This sequence originates from a human donor who had recovered from COVID-19. Sequencing input: CD4+ T cells from blood, cultured in vitro. The rearrangement joins TRBV11-2 to TRBJ2-7, with D possibly TRBD1 on 6 matching bases. The DNA of the CDR3 is TGTGCCAGCAGCTTAGATCGGGGAAGGGGGATGGAGCAGTACTTC. Encoded protein: CASSLDRGRGMEQYF.